This T cell receptor (beta chain) originates from a study of cytomegalovirus exposure and HLA in healthy donors. General study points: A classifier reportedly called cytomegalovirus status with high sensitivity and specificity. The study listed 150 to 200 cytomegalovirus-associated TCR beta chains.

Clones were sequenced by immunoSEQ multiplex PCR, and TCRdb holds only the in-frame ones, with some missing. The sample carries about 360,000 clones, 80% to 90% recorded once. As concerns this clone: The antigen is unknown.

CDR1 and CDR2 (germline): SQVTM, ANQGSEA. This CDR3 comprises 13 residues. V shed 1 base and J shed 5 bases, with 10 bases lying between them. The sequenced material came from PBMCs. The clonotype was recovered from a woman between 18 and 29 years old in good health and CMV-seronegative. The rearrangement joins TRBV29-1 to TRBJ2-3; weak D call: TRBD1 (7 bases). The CDR3 DNA reads TGCAGCGTTGAAGGCAGGGGGGTAGATACGCAGTATTTT. Its translation: CSVEGRGVDTQYF.